The present TCR beta chain was sequenced within a study of blood T cells in healthy people across ages. PCR was performed a second time for about 7 to 12 cycles using a sample-barcoded 5' primer and a J-beta primer mix. With 12 random nucleotides, a template-switch adaptor tagged each individual cDNA molecule. TCRdb reprocessed the 5' RACE reads via MiXCR and lists one record per CDR3 protein. The data contain roughly 1.7 million distinct CDR3 sequences, almost 35% of them seen just once; the ten biggest clones take up about 11%. Healthy Russian Caucasian donors spanned ages about 6 to 100 years. Germline CDR1 and CDR2: MNHNS and SASEGT. V lost 2 bases, J lost 7 bases, and 3 bases stayed unmatched. The CDR3 runs 13 residues.

Material for sequencing was blood. This receptor was taken from a woman aged 25-40 years in good health. This chain connects TRBV6-1 to TRBJ1-2; 8 nucleotides align to TRBD1. This chain's CDR3 is CASSEQGALGYTF. Written as DNA, the CDR3 is TGTGCCAGCAGTGAACAGGGGGCGCTTGGCTACACCTTC.